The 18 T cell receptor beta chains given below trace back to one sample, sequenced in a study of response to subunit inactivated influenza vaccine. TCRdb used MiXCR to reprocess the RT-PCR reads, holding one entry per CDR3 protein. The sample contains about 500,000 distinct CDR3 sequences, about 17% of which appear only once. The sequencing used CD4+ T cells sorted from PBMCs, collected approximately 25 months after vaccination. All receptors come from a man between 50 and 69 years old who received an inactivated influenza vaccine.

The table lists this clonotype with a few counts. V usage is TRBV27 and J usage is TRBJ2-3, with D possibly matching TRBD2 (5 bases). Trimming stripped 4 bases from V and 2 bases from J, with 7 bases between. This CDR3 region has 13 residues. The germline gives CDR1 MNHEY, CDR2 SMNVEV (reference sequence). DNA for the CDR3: TGTGCCAGCAGTTCGGGAAACACAGATACGCAGTATTTT. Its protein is CASSSGNTDTQYF.

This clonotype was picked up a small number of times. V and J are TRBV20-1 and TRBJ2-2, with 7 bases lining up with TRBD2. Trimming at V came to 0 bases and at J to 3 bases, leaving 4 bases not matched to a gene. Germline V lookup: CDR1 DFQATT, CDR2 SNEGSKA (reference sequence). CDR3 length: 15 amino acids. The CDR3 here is CSARDLADHTGELFF. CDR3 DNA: TGCAGTGCTAGAGATCTAGCGGACCACACCGGGGAGCTGTTTTTT.

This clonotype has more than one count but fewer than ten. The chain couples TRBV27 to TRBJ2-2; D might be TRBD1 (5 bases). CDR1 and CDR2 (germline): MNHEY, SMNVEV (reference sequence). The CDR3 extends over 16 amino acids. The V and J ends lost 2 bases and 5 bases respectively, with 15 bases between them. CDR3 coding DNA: TGTGCCAGCAGTTTAAGTCCCAGACAGACAACCGGGGAGCTGTTTTTT. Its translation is CASSLSPRQTTGELFF.

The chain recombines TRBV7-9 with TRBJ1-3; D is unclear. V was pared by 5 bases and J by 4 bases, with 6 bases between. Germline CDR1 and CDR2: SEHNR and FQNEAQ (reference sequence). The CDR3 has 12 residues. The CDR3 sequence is CASSPNGNTIYF. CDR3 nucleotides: TGTGCCAGCAGCCCTAACGGAAACACCATATATTTT.

The CDR3 here is CATSGGGFEGDGYTF. CDR3 DNA sequence: TGTGCCACCAGCGGCGGTGGTTTTGAGGGGGATGGCTACACCTTC. The genes are TRBV15 and TRBJ1-2; perhaps TRBD1 as D (6 bases). Trimming took off 5 bases at V and 6 bases at J, with 19 bases between the two ends. CDR3 size: 15 residues. Germline-derived CDR1 and CDR2 are LNHNV and YYDKDF (reference sequence).

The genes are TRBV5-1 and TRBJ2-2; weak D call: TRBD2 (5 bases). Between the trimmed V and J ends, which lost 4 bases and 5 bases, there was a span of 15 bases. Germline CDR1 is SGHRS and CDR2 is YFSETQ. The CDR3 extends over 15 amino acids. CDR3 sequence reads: CASSRDGIKTGELFF. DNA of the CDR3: TGCGCCAGCAGCCGTGACGGGATCAAGACCGGGGAGCTGTTTTTT.

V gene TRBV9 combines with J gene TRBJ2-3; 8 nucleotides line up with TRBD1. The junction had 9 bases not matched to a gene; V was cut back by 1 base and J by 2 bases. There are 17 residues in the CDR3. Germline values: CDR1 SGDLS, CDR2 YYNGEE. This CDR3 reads CASSVRQGLGVTDTQYF. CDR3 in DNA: TGTGCCAGCAGCGTACGACAGGGGCTGGGAGTCACAGATACGCAGTATTTT.

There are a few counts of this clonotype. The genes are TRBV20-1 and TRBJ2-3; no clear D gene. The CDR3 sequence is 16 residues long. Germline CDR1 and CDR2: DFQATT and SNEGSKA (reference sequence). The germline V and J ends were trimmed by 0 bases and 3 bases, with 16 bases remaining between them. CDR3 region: CSARDLEDFRTDTQYF. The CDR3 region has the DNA TGCAGTGCTAGAGATCTCGAGGATTTCCGTACAGATACGCAGTATTTT.

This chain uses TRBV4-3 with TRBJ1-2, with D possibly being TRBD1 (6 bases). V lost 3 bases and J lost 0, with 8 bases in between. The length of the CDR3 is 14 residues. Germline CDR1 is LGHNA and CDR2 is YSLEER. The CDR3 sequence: CASSQGGPNYGYTF. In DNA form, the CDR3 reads TGCGCCAGCAGCCAGGGGGGGCCTAACTATGGCTACACCTTC.

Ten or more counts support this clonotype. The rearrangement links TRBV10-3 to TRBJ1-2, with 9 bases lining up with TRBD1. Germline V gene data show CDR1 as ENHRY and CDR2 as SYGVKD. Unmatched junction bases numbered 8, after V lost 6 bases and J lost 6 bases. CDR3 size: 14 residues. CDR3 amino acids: CAIRRQGGINGYTF. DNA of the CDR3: TGTGCCATCAGAAGACAGGGGGGTATTAATGGCTACACCTTC.

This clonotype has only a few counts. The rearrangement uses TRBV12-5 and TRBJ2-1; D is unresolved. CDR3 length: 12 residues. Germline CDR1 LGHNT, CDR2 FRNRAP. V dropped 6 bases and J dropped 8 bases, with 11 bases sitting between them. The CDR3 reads CASGLASDEQFF. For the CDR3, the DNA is TGTGCTAGTGGCCTCGCCTCCGATGAGCAGTTCTTC.

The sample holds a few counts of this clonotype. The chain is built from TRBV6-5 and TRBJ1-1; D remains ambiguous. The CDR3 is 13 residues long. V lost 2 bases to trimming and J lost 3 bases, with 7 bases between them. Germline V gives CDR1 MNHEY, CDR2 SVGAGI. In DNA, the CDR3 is TGTGCCAGCAGTTACCGGCAGCACACTGAAGCTTTCTTT. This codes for CASSYRQHTEAFF.

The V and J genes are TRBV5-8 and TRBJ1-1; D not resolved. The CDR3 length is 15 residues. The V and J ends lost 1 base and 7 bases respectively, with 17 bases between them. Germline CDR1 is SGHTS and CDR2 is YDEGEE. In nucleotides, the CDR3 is TGTGCCAGCAGCTTGTATACGGTAGTCACTTATGAAGCTTTCTTT. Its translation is CASSLYTVVTYEAFF. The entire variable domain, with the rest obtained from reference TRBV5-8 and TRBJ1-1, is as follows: EAGVTQSPTHLIKTRGQQATLRCSPISGHTSVYWYQQALGLGLQFLLWYDEGEERNRGNFPPRFSGRQFPNYSSELNVNALELEDSALYLCASSLYTVVTYEAFFGQGTRLTVV.

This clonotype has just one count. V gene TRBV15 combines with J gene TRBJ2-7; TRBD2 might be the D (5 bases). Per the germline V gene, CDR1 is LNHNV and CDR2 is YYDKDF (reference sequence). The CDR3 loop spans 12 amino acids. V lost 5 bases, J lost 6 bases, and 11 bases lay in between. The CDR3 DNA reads TGTGCCACCAGCCGCCCGGGAAGCGAGCAGTACTTC. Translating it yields CATSRPGSEQYF.

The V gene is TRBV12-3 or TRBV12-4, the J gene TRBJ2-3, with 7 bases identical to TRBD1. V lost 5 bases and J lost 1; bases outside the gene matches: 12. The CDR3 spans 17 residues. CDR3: CASSPRKGAPGTDTQYF. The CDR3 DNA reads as TGTGCCAGCAGTCCCCGAAAGGGGGCCCCAGGCACAGATACGCAGTATTTT.

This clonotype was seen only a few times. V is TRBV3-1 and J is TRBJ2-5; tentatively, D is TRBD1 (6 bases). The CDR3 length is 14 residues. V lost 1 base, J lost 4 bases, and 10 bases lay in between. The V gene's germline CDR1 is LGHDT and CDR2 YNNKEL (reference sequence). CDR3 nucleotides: TGTGCCAGCAGCCAAGGGACAGCTCGAGAGACCCAGTACTTC. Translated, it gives CASSQGTARETQYF.

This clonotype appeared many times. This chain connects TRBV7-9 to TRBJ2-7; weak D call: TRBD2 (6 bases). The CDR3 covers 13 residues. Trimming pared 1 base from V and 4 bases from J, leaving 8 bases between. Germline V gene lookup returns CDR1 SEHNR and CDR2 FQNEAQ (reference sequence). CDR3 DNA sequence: TGTGCCAGCAGCTTAGTTGGGGGGTACGAGCAGTACTTC. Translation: CASSLVGGYEQYF. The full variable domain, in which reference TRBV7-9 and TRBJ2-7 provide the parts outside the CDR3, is DTGVSQNPRHKITKRGQNVTFRCDPISEHNRLYWYRQTLGQGPEFLTYFQNEAQLEKSRLLSDRFSAERPKGSFSTLEIQRTEQGDSAMYLCASSLVGGYEQYFGPGTRLTVT.

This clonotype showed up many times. As DNA, the CDR3 is TGTGCCAGCAGAATATACACAGGGCACAGCTCCTATAATTCACCCCTCCACTTT. Its translation: CASRIYTGHSSYNSPLHF. The chain links TRBV12-3 or TRBV12-4 to TRBJ1-6, with a possible D match to TRBD1 (6 bases). Trimming took off 6 bases at V and 0 bases at J, with 18 bases between the two ends. This CDR3 has 18 amino acids.